These 2 T cell receptor beta chains share one sample of origin, sequenced in a study of T cells in narcolepsy. Clones were sequenced by immunoSEQ multiplex PCR, and TCRdb holds only the in-frame ones, with some missing. The sample has some 33,000 clones; about nine tenths are singletons. Sequenced: CD45RA- memory CD4+ T cells from PBMCs. These receptors originate from a human donor with narcolepsy.

The chain employs TRBV6-5 and TRBJ2-5; 8 bases agree with TRBD2. V shed 4 bases, J shed 3 bases, and the junction held 7 bases outside the gene matches. Germline loops: CDR1 MNHEY, CDR2 SVGAGI. This CDR3 contains 15 residues. CDR3: CASSSPRGDKETQYF. The CDR3 DNA follows: TGTGCCAGCAGTTCACCGCGGGGGGACAAAGAGACCCAGTACTTC.

Concerning this clone: Distinct nucleotide sequences in the sample also encode this CDR3. The rearrangement links TRBV28 to TRBJ1-3; no definite D call. This CDR3 has 12 amino acids. The germline V gene encodes CDR1 MDHEN and CDR2 SYDVKM. V shed 3 bases and J shed 4 bases, with 4 bases lying between them. The CDR3 protein is CASSFRGNTIYF. CDR3 nucleotides: TGTGCCAGCAGTTTTCGGGGAAACACCATATATTTT.